This is a list of T cell receptor beta chains from one sample in a study of T cell responses to AZD1222 COVID-19 vaccine. Produced via immunoSEQ multiplex PCR; TCRdb's table is partial and in-frame only. The table lists more than 150,000 clones, 88% of them singletons. Sequenced material: peripheral blood, taken on day 0 of AZD1222 vaccination. The receptors shown here come from an adult in good health. Each CDR3 is given with its conserved first and last residue. The order of the fields is CDR3 protein, CDR3 DNA, J gene, D gene, clone size, V gene. A D gene is named only where the DNA matches it firmly. Clone size is given for some rows only: seen once, a few or many times, or a class if the clone is expanded.

CASSRRHITPYNEQFF,TGTGCCAGTAGTAGGCGCCACATAACGCCCTACAATGAGCAGTTCTTC,TRBJ2-1,-,-,TRBV19
CASSSATGLSYEQYF,TGTGCCAGCAGTTCGGCGACAGGGCTCTCCTACGAGCAGTACTTC,TRBJ2-7,TRBD1,-,TRBV27
CASSLGTGGRETQYF,TGTGCCAGCAGTTTAGGAACAGGGGGACGGGAGACCCAGTACTTC,TRBJ2-5,TRBD1,-,TRBV28
CASSLVRGVYTF,TGTGCCAGCAGCTTAGTCCGGGGAGTCTACACCTTC,TRBJ1-2,-,-,TRBV7-9
CASSVSGGIDEQFF,TGTGCCAGCAGTGTTAGCGGGGGGATCGATGAGCAGTTCTTC,TRBJ2-1,TRBD2,-,TRBV2
CASSQGLAGAETQYF,TGTGCCAGCAGCCAAGGACTAGCGGGGGCAGAGACCCAGTACTTC,TRBJ2-5,TRBD2,few,TRBV14
CASSVEASGRPVQFF,TGTGCCAGCAGCGTAGAGGCTAGCGGGAGGCCAGTGCAGTTCTTC,TRBJ2-1,TRBD2,-,TRBV9
CASRTDNSPLHF,TGTGCCAGCAGAACAGATAATTCACCCCTCCACTTT,TRBJ1-6,-,once,TRBV21-1
CASSPLTIQETQYF,TGTGCCAGCAGCCCACTAACTATCCAAGAGACCCAGTACTTC,TRBJ2-5,-,-,TRBV13
CASSLVVRERDTISYEQYF,TGTGCCAGCAGCTTAGTTGTGAGGGAAAGGGACACCATATCCTACGAGCAGTACTTC,TRBJ2-7,-,-,TRBV7-9
CAWERQGNTEAFF,TGTGCCTGGGAACGACAGGGTAACACTGAAGCTTTCTTT,TRBJ1-1,TRBD1,-,TRBV30
CASSHPVPDYGYTF,TGTGCCAGCAGCCACCCGGTGCCGGACTATGGCTACACCTTC,TRBJ1-2,-,-,TRBV4-2
CASSEPGGDTEAFF,TGTGCCAGCAGTGAACCGGGAGGGGACACTGAAGCTTTCTTT,TRBJ1-1,-,-,TRBV6-1
CASNLGGAYRRTDTQYF,TGTGCCAGCAACCTGGGGGGCGCCTATCGCCGCACAGATACGCAGTATTTT,TRBJ2-3,-,-,TRBV13
CASSLILAGGTDTQYF,TGTGCCAGCAGCTTAATACTAGCGGGGGGTACAGATACGCAGTATTTT,TRBJ2-3,TRBD2,-,TRBV7-2
CASSARDRRSEQYF,TGTGCCAGCAGCGCTCGGGACAGGAGATCCGAGCAGTACTTC,TRBJ2-7,TRBD1,-,TRBV9
CASSPASRGPNTEAFF,TGTGCCAGCTCACCGGCTTCGAGGGGACCCAACACTGAAGCTTTCTTT,TRBJ1-1,-,-,TRBV18
CASSPTGDPFYGYTF,TGTGCCAGCAGCCCTACAGGAGATCCGTTCTATGGCTACACCTTC,TRBJ1-2,-,-,TRBV7-3
CASSLIPAGGGADTQYF,TGTGCCAGCAGCTTAATTCCGGCGGGAGGAGGGGCAGATACGCAGTATTTT,TRBJ2-3,TRBD2,-,TRBV7-3
CSASLAGFDEQYF,TGCAGTGCTAGTCTAGCGGGGTTTGACGAGCAGTACTTC,TRBJ2-7,TRBD2,-,TRBV20-1
CASSVVAGRAGGELFF,TGTGCCAGCAGCGTAGTCGCGGGGAGGGCAGGCGGGGAGCTGTTTTTT,TRBJ2-2,TRBD2,-,TRBV9
CASSLTGYNEQFF,TGTGCCAGCAGCTTAACTGGCTACAATGAGCAGTTCTTC,TRBJ2-1,-,-,TRBV11-2
CASGQANGYEQYF,TGTGCCAGCGGCCAAGCGAATGGGTACGAGCAGTACTTC,TRBJ2-7,-,-,TRBV11-2
CASSRDRVEQYF,TGTGCCAGCAGTCGAGACAGGGTCGAGCAGTACTTC,TRBJ2-7,TRBD1,few,TRBV2
CASSLGQALYEQYF,TGTGCCAGCAGCTTAGGACAGGCGCTCTACGAGCAGTACTTC,TRBJ2-7,-,once,TRBV7-9
CASSPNPDGATNYGYTF,TGTGCCAGCTCACCTAATCCCGACGGGGCGACTAACTATGGCTACACCTTC,TRBJ1-2,-,few,TRBV21-1
CASSSDTLPPGEDGGTQYF,TGTGCCAGCAGCTCCGACACCCTACCGCCCGGGGAGGATGGGGGGACCCAGTACTTC,TRBJ2-5,-,-,TRBV7-2
CATSGRGSTDTQYF,TGTGCCACCAGTGGTCGCGGTAGCACAGATACGCAGTATTTT,TRBJ2-3,-,once,TRBV24-1
CASSAWLGQGSYPQHF,TGTGCCAGTAGTGCATGGCTAGGACAGGGGAGTTACCCCCAGCATTTT,TRBJ1-5,TRBD1,few,TRBV19
CASSRQGAGVEAFF,TGTGCCAGCAGCCGACAGGGGGCGGGGGTTGAAGCTTTCTTT,TRBJ1-1,TRBD1,-,TRBV28
CASSEVETQYF,TGTGCCAGCAGTGAGGTAGAGACCCAGTACTTC,TRBJ2-5,-,-,TRBV6-1
CASSQETGGSSGANVLTF,TGCGCCAGCAGCCAAGAAACAGGGGGAAGCTCTGGGGCCAACGTCCTGACTTTC,TRBJ2-6,TRBD1,-,TRBV4-3
CASSGKTPGWGNTQYF,TGTGCCAGCAGCGGAAAAACCCCCGGTTGGGGAAATACGCAGTATTTT,TRBJ2-3,-,-,TRBV9
CASSARGIEKLFF,TGCGCCAGCAGTGCTAGGGGGATTGAAAAACTGTTTTTT,TRBJ1-4,-,-,TRBV10-2
CASGLSLDTQYF,TGTGCCAGCGGGTTAAGTTTGGATACGCAGTATTTT,TRBJ2-3,-,-,TRBV7-3
CSVSGGDYGYTF,TGCAGCGTCTCAGGGGGCGACTATGGCTACACCTTC,TRBJ1-2,TRBD1,-,TRBV29-1
CASSEGQGMRFDQPQHF,TGTGCCAGCAGTGAAGGGCAGGGTATGCGGTTCGATCAGCCCCAGCATTTT,TRBJ1-5,-,-,TRBV2
CASSLGEGAGNSPLHF,TGCGCCAGCAGCCTAGGGGAGGGGGCAGGTAATTCACCCCTCCACTTT,TRBJ1-6,TRBD1,-,TRBV5-1
CASRLRRDTQYF,TGTGCCAGCAGGCTTCGACGAGATACGCAGTATTTT,TRBJ2-3,-,-,TRBV28
CASSQATIGNIQYF,TGCGCCAGCAGCCAAGCGACGATAGGGAACATTCAGTACTTC,TRBJ2-4,-,-,TRBV4-3
CASSLWRTGSYEQYF,TGTGCCAGCAGTTTATGGAGGACAGGTTCCTACGAGCAGTACTTC,TRBJ2-7,TRBD1,-,TRBV28
CASSLEVSRETQYF,TGTGCCAGCAGCTTAGAGGTCAGCAGGGAGACCCAGTACTTC,TRBJ2-5,-,-,TRBV13
CASSQELDRGEGYTF,TGTGCCAGCAGCCAAGAGCTAGACAGGGGTGAAGGCTACACCTTC,TRBJ1-2,TRBD1,-,TRBV3-1/TRBV3-2
CASSFQPSSGNTIYF,TGTGCCAGCAGTTTCCAGCCTAGCTCTGGAAACACCATATATTTT,TRBJ1-3,-,-,TRBV6-1
CASSQSGKETQYF,TGCGCCAGCAGTCAAAGCGGTAAAGAGACCCAGTACTTC,TRBJ2-5,-,once,TRBV10-1
CAIRDTGTGANTGELFF,TGTGCCATCAGGGACACCGGGACAGGGGCGAACACCGGGGAGCTGTTTTTT,TRBJ2-2,TRBD1,-,TRBV10-3
CASSLRGQGAFEQYF,TGTGCCAGCAGCTTGCGTGGGCAGGGGGCTTTTGAGCAGTACTTC,TRBJ2-7,TRBD1,-,TRBV7-8
CASSLGAVRQPQHF,TGTGCCAGCAGCCTAGGGGCAGTACGCCAGCCCCAGCATTTT,TRBJ1-5,-,-,TRBV13
CASSEDASQETQYF,TGTGCCAGCAGTGAAGATGCTAGCCAAGAGACCCAGTACTTC,TRBJ2-5,-,-,TRBV2
CASSLDRGIGYTF,TGTGCCAGCAGTTTAGACAGGGGGATTGGCTACACCTTC,TRBJ1-2,TRBD1,-,TRBV12-3/TRBV12-4